A single sample gave rise to the 17 T cell receptor beta chains below, sequenced in a study of blood T cell repertoires in COVID-19. Profiling relied on immunoSEQ multiplex PCR, and the TCRdb table lists in-frame clones only, not all of them. The sample carries roughly 290,000 clones, 90% recorded once. The specimen sequenced was PBMCs or T cells enriched from blood (not recorded which). The receptors originated from a young woman with acute COVID-19.

This clone was recorded a few times. The CDR3 region is CASSYSHYQYF. Written as DNA, the CDR3 is TGTGCCAGCAGTTACTCTCACTATCAGTACTTC. The chain combines TRBV6-2 or TRBV6-3 with TRBJ2-4, with no clear D. Germline loops: CDR1 MNHEY, CDR2 SVGEGT. The CDR3 covers 11 residues. V dropped 0 bases and J dropped 12 bases, with 6 bases sitting between them.

In the case of this clone: Other DNA sequences from this sample encode an identical CDR3 as well. V and J are TRBV6-5 and TRBJ2-1; 12 bases line up with TRBD2. There are 16 residues in the CDR3. Germline V gene data show CDR1 as MNHEY and CDR2 as SVGAGI. Trimming took 3 bases from V and 3 from J; bases not matched to a gene: 3. The CDR3 region has the DNA TGTGCCAGCAGTTATTCGACTAGCGGGAGCTACAATGAGCAGTTCTTC. Amino acid sequence: CASSYSTSGSYNEQFF.

The chain is built from TRBV18 and TRBJ2-1, with D possibly being TRBD2 (6 bases). The CDR3 spans 15 residues. Germline values: CDR1 KGHSH, CDR2 LQKENI. Trimming pared 8 bases from V and 0 bases from J, leaving 14 bases between. This chain's CDR3 is CASQEVGSSYNEQFF. The CDR3 nucleotides are TGTGCCAGCCAAGAAGTCGGGAGCTCCTACAATGAGCAGTTCTTC.

This chain joins TRBV27 and TRBJ1-6; 8 bases are shared with TRBD1. V shed 6 bases, J shed 6 bases, and the junction held 7 bases outside the gene matches. This CDR3 has 15 residues. Germline-derived CDR1 and CDR2 are MNHEY and SMNVEV (reference sequence). For the CDR3, the DNA is TGTGCCAGCAGGTCTTTGGGACAGGTTAATTCACCCCTCCACTTT. Amino acid sequence: CASRSLGQVNSPLHF.

CDR3 loop: CATSVSGTGVNEQFF. The CDR3, as DNA: TGTGCCACCAGTGTTTCCGGGACAGGGGTCAATGAGCAGTTCTTC. The chain has TRBV24-1 and TRBJ2-1; 10 positions match TRBD1. This CDR3 spans 15 amino acids. The junction had 6 bases not matched to a gene; V was cut back by 5 bases and J by 6 bases. Germline CDR1 is KGHDR and CDR2 is SFDVKD.

This clone has just a few counts. The chain links TRBV28 to TRBJ1-2; D not certain. From germline, CDR1 is MDHEN and CDR2 SYDVKM. Trimming stripped 7 bases from V and 3 bases from J, with 15 bases between. The CDR3 spans 14 residues. The CDR3 bases are TGTGCCAGCACTCGATACCGGGAGGACTATGGCTACACCTTC. Translating gives CASTRYREDYGYTF.

The genes are TRBV27 and TRBJ2-2; D uncertain. In germline, CDR1 is MNHEY, CDR2 SMNVEV (reference sequence). Trimming shortened V by 2 bases and J by 2 bases, and 9 bases separated the two germline ends. The CDR3 consists of 15 residues. CDR3 nucleotide sequence: TGTGCCAGCAGTTTACGAGCGACCAACACCGGGGAGCTGTTTTTT. Translation: CASSLRATNTGELFF.

This chain connects TRBV24-1 to TRBJ2-7; maybe TRBD1 (6 bases). V gave up 4 bases and J gave up 2 bases, with 14 bases separating them. The CDR3 totals 15 residues. Germline loops: CDR1 KGHDR, CDR2 SFDVKD. CDR3: CATSDTDRTAYEQYF. The CDR3 coding sequence is TGTGCCACCAGTGACACAGACAGGACAGCCTACGAGCAGTACTTC.

The chain is built from TRBV18 and TRBJ1-3; TRBD1 agrees at 9 bases. V was pared by 3 bases and J by 0 bases, with 6 bases of the junction left unmatched. This CDR3 has 17 amino acids. Germline CDR1 is KGHSH and CDR2 is LQKENI. The DNA for the CDR3 is TGTGCCAGCTCACCCGGGACAGGGATTACCTCTGGAAACACCATATATTTT. It yields the protein CASSPGTGITSGNTIYF. Supplemented by reference TRBV18 and TRBJ1-3, the full variable domain reads NAGVMQNPRHLVRRRGQEARLRCSPMKGHSHVYWYRQLPEEGLKFMVYLQKENIIDESGMPKERFSAEFPKEGPSILRIQQVVRGDSAAYFCASSPGTGITSGNTIYFGEGSWLTVV.

This chain connects TRBV7-8 to TRBJ1-4, with 9 nucleotides matching TRBD1. CDR3 length: 15 residues. Germline V lookup: CDR1 SGHVS, CDR2 FQNEAQ. J lost 15 bases, V lost 1 base, and 12 bases had no gene match. The CDR3 region is CASSLETGGSNGLFF. CDR3 DNA: TGTGCCAGCAGCTTAGAGACAGGGGGGTCAAACGGGTTGTTTTTT.

The gene calls are TRBV2 and TRBJ1-1, with D hard to call. Looked up from germline, CDR1 is SNHLY and CDR2 is FYNNEI. CDR3 length equals 13 residues. The V end was cut by 6 bases, the J end by 3 bases, with 11 bases between. CDR3 region: CASSVKGDTEAFF. The CDR3 DNA is TGTGCCAGCAGCGTCAAGGGAGACACTGAAGCTTTCTTT.

The V and J genes are TRBV10-3 and TRBJ1-3; no reliable D call. The CDR3 consists of 13 residues. The V end lost 4 bases, the J end lost 0 bases, and 4 bases lay between the germline ends. Germline V gene sequence: CDR1 ENHRY, CDR2 SYGVKD. The CDR3: CAISGVSGNTIYF. As DNA, the CDR3 is TGTGCCATCAGTGGAGTCTCTGGAAACACCATATATTTT.

The V and J genes are TRBV2 and TRBJ2-5, with D possibly TRBD2 on 6 matching bases. The CDR3 spans 12 residues. CDR1 and CDR2 (germline): SNHLY, FYNNEI. Trimming took 8 bases from V and 3 from J, leaving 10 bases between them. This chain's CDR3 is CASQREKETQYF. CDR3 DNA: TGTGCCAGCCAACGGGAGAAAGAGACCCAGTACTTC.

The J gene is TRBJ2-6, the V gene TRBV6-4; 9 bases agree with TRBD1. This CDR3 spans 16 amino acids. CDR1 and CDR2 (germline): MRHNA, SNTAGT. Trimming took 5 bases from V and 1 from J; bases not matched to a gene: 3. DNA for the CDR3: TGTGCCAGCAGTCCGGGACAGGGATCTGGGGCCAACGTCCTGACTTTC. It translates to CASSPGQGSGANVLTF.

This clone was counted a few times. At the DNA level, this CDR3 is encoded by other sequences in the same sample as well. The chain carries TRBV7-9 and TRBJ2-2, with 8 bases fitting TRBD1. The ends lost 6 bases at V and 0 bases at J; junction bases unmatched: 3. The CDR3 extends over 15 amino acids. From germline, CDR1 is SEHNR and CDR2 FQNEAQ (reference sequence). The CDR3 loop is CASRRTGSNTGELFF. The CDR3 bases are TGTGCCAGCAGGCGGACAGGGTCGAACACCGGGGAGCTGTTTTTT.

V is TRBV5-1 and J is TRBJ1-2, with a tentative D call TRBD1 (5 bases). The CDR3 runs 14 residues. Per germline, CDR1 SGHRS and CDR2 YFSETQ. V gave up 3 bases and J gave up 6 bases, with 15 bases separating them. CDR3: CASSWGVDLDGYTF. The CDR3 DNA is TGCGCCAGCAGCTGGGGGGTAGATCTCGATGGCTACACCTTC.

The chain uses TRBV29-1 and TRBJ2-3; D is perhaps TRBD2 (6 bases). There are 13 residues in the CDR3. Germline assignment: CDR1 SQVTM and CDR2 ANQGSEA. V was clipped by 6 bases and J by 4 bases, with 14 bases between them. The CDR3 bases are TGCAGCGTCGCCCAACGACTAGCAGATACGCAGTATTTT. This translates into CSVAQRLADTQYF.